The sample holds a few counts of the clone carrying this T cell receptor beta chain. The antigen remains undetermined. Attachment of unique molecular identifiers to individual cDNA molecules was performed. TCRdb passed the 5' RACE reads through MiXCR, listing each CDR3 protein once. The sample has approximately 65,000 distinct CDR3 sequences; roughly 15% are singletons. The data belong to a study of early T cells in non-severe SARS-CoV-2 infection. Regarding the study as a whole: The VDJdb matching leaned toward anti-spike CD8 responses and overlooked private and CD4 specificities.

With 0 bases removed from V and 3 bases from J, the gap between germline ends came to 9 bases. Germline CDR1 is SGHVS and CDR2 is FQNEAQ. The CDR3 is 16 residues long. This sequence originates from an adult who was a healthcare worker with PCR-confirmed SARS-CoV-2 infection or an uninfected control (not recorded which). The genes are TRBV7-8 and TRBJ2-6; D gene uncertain. Sequences were obtained from whole blood. CDR3 nucleotide sequence: TGTGCCAGCAGCTTAGCGCAGTGGAATGGGGCCAACGTCCTGACTTTC. It specifies CASSLAQWNGANVLTF.